This T cell receptor beta chain was documented in a study of blood T cell repertoires in COVID-19. The CDR3 loop spans 19 amino acids. With 0 bases clipped from V and 1 base from J, the junction kept 12 bases outside the gene matches. The germline V gene encodes CDR1 LGHDT and CDR2 YNNKEL (reference sequence). Only in-frame clones appear in the TCRdb table, and some are missing; sequencing was by immunoSEQ multiplex PCR. The sample shows roughly 250,000 clones, around 84% of them seen only once. This clone was found once. The rearrangement joins TRBV3-1 (or the pseudogene TRBV3-2) to TRBJ2-5; 9 nucleotides line up with TRBD2. Sequenced material: peripheral blood. This TCR came from a man aged 40-55 years with acute or convalescent COVID-19. The DNA for the CDR3 is TGTGCCAGCAGCCAAGAGGGGATGCTAGCGGGGACCGCCCAAGAGACCCAGTACTTC. Amino acid sequence: CASSQEGMLAGTAQETQYF.